These 4 T cell receptor beta chains originate from one sample sequenced in a study of identical twins. TCRdb re-derived calls from the 5' RACE reads in MiXCR, one entry per CDR3 protein. The profile shows hundreds of thousands of distinct CDR3 sequences, approximately 9% of them singletons. This sample was shared with a second study, whose subject was yellow fever vaccine responses in identical twins.

Sequencing was performed on PBMCs. Receptors were obtained from a woman under 30 in good health.

This clonotype has more than one count but fewer than ten. This rearrangement joins TRBV20-1 to TRBJ2-5; 8 nucleotides agree with TRBD2. Per germline, CDR1 DFQATT and CDR2 SNEGSKA (reference sequence). Trimming cost V 6 bases and J 7 bases; bases outside gene matches: 10. The CDR3 sequence is 13 residues long. CDR3 region: CSAGGGGARTQYF. As DNA, the CDR3 is TGCAGTGCCGGGGGGGGCGGGGCCCGGACCCAGTACTTC.

This clonotype has a handful of counts. The CDR3 reads CASAGQLNQETQYF. For the CDR3, the DNA is TGTGCCAGTGCGGGACAGTTAAACCAAGAGACCCAGTACTTC. The V call is TRBV28, the J call TRBJ2-5; TRBD1 might be the D (7 bases). V lost 9 bases and J lost 0, with 14 bases in between. The germline V gene has CDR1 MDHEN and CDR2 SYDVKM. The CDR3 length is 14 residues. Supplemented by reference TRBV28 and TRBJ2-5, the full variable domain reads DVKVTQSSRYLVKRTGEKVFLECVQDMDHENMFWYRQDPGLGLRLIYFSYDVKMKEKGDIPEGYSVSREKKERFSLILESASTNQTSMYLCASAGQLNQETQYFGPGTRLLVL.

This clonotype was counted ten times or more. V gene TRBV9 combines with J gene TRBJ1-2; 8 bases agree with TRBD1. This CDR3 is 14 amino acids long. Germline V gene lookup returns CDR1 SGDLS and CDR2 YYNGEE. Germline trimming cut 4 bases from V and 10 bases from J; bases unmatched to any gene: 12. CDR3 DNA: TGTGCCAGCAGCCCCCGCCCGGGACAGGAAAACTACACCTTC. As protein: CASSPRPGQENYTF.

This clonotype has more than one count but fewer than ten. The chain carries TRBV20-1 and TRBJ2-7; tentatively, D is TRBD2 (6 bases). Germline-derived CDR1 and CDR2 are DFQATT and SNEGSKA (reference sequence). The ends were cut back, 3 bases at V and 2 bases at J, with 20 bases in the middle. This CDR3 is 16 amino acids long. The DNA of the CDR3 is TGCAGTGCTAGTGCCCTAGCGACGAGCCCCACCTACGAGCAGTACTTC. Translated, it gives CSASALATSPTYEQYF.